This record covers a single T cell receptor beta chain. The antigen remains undetermined. These data come from a study of T-cell memory formation after mild COVID-19. The TCR alpha and TCR beta cDNA libraries, bearing sample barcodes and UMIs, were generated by 5'RACE using constant-segment primers. From the 5' RACE reads, TCRdb called clonotypes with MiXCR, one entry per CDR3 protein. The table has about 430,000 distinct CDR3 sequences, 20% to 25% seen once; the top ten hold around 8.1%. Study-wide results and limits: Contracting clones from day 15 to 85 had balanced CD4/CD8; later expanders favoured CD4+.

V was cut by 0 bases and J by 8 bases, with 14 bases left in between. This CDR3 has 14 residues. CDR1 is SGDLS, CDR2 YYNGEE, per germline. The chain is built from TRBV9 and TRBJ1-1, with D perhaps matching TRBD1 (6 bases). Sequenced sample: PBMCs or a T cell subset sorted from them (not recorded which). The receptor comes from an adult woman who had mild COVID-19 (a few samples of this study predate the infection). Cell type and time point are not known. CDR3 loop: CASSVAQQGREAFF. The CDR3 nucleotides are TGTGCCAGCAGCGTAGCTCAACAGGGAAGGGAAGCTTTCTTT.